This entry lists 12 T cell receptor beta chains sequenced from one sample in a study of shared clonotypes between healthy human individuals. TCRdb's copy holds only in-frame clones and misses some; the assay was immunoSEQ multiplex PCR. Among 85,000 to 100,000 clones listed, around 67% were seen once. The material sequenced was memory CD8+ T cells sorted from blood. Subset indicated: CD45RO+ cells pooled with CCR7-negative TemRA cells. The receptors were gathered from a man between 25 and 39 years old in good health.

This clone was seen just once. J is TRBJ2-5 and V is TRBV7-2; D call uncertain. This CDR3 has 14 amino acids. The V end was cut by 2 bases, the J end by 2 bases, with 9 bases between. Germline V gives CDR1 SGHTA, CDR2 FQGNSA. In DNA, the CDR3 is TGTGCCAGCAGCTTAATGGCTGCTCAAGAGACCCAGTACTTC. The encoded protein is CASSLMAAQETQYF. Looking up the rest from reference TRBV7-2 and TRBJ2-5 gives the full variable domain: GAGVSQSPSNKVTEKGKDVELRCDPISGHTALYWYRQSLGQGLEFLIYFQGNSAPDKSGLPSDRFSAERTGGSVSTLTIQRTQQEDSAVYLCASSLMAAQETQYFGPGTRLLVL.

The rearrangement joins TRBV5-6 to TRBJ2-7, with D possibly TRBD1 on 6 matching bases. In germline, CDR1 is SGHDT, CDR2 YYEEEE. V lost 4 bases to trimming and J lost 3 bases, with 8 bases between them. This CDR3 region has 12 residues. The CDR3 DNA reads TGTGCCAGCAGCCCACAGGGCTACGAGCAGTACTTC. As protein: CASSPQGYEQYF.

This clone was detected a few times. The chain is built from TRBV29-1 and TRBJ2-1; 9 bases are shared with TRBD2. V lost 0 bases, J lost 7 bases, and 4 bases stayed unmatched. There are 14 residues in the CDR3. Germline V gene lookup returns CDR1 SQVTM and CDR2 ANQGSEA. CDR3 nucleotide sequence: TGCAGCGTTGAAGAAGGACTAGCGCAGAATGAGCAGTTCTTC. It yields the protein CSVEEGLAQNEQFF.

In its sample, this clone was seen once. The genes are TRBV13 and TRBJ2-3; D unresolved. Germline CDR1 is PRHDT and CDR2 is FYEKMQ (reference sequence). The CDR3 has 15 residues. Trimming removed 0 bases from V and 2 bases from J, with 9 bases in between. The CDR3 nucleotides are TGTGCCAGCAGCTTAGGCCCCCTGCTCACAGATACGCAGTATTTT. Translation gives CASSLGPLLTDTQYF.

The V call is TRBV15, the J call TRBJ2-1, with TRBD2 identical over 9 bases. Germline CDR1 and CDR2: LNHNV and YYDKDF (reference sequence). V was pared by 3 bases and J by 9 bases, with 9 bases of the junction left unmatched. This CDR3 contains 15 residues. The DNA of the CDR3 is TGTGCCACCAGCAGGAGTAGCGGGGGCCCGGGTGAGCAGTTCTTC. It specifies CATSRSSGGPGEQFF.

The chain couples TRBV4-3 to TRBJ2-2, with D tentatively TRBD1 (5 bases). V dropped 0 bases and J dropped 10 bases, with 21 bases sitting between them. This CDR3 contains 17 residues. Germline assignment: CDR1 LGHNA and CDR2 YSLEER. CDR3 sequence reads: CASSQDRRQGKSVELFF. The CDR3, as DNA: TGCGCCAGCAGCCAAGATCGTAGGCAGGGTAAGAGTGTGGAGCTGTTTTTT.

The chain recombines TRBV27 with TRBJ1-5; no firm D call. The CDR3 length is 12 residues. Germline V gene lookup returns CDR1 MNHEY and CDR2 SMNVEV (reference sequence). Trimming left V 1 base short and J 7 bases short, with 5 bases between. CDR3 sequence: CASSLYGQPQHF. DNA for the CDR3: TGTGCCAGCAGTTTATATGGGCAGCCCCAGCATTTT.

V gene TRBV25-1 combines with J gene TRBJ2-3; 7 positions match TRBD2. This CDR3 has 17 residues. The junction had 10 bases not matched to a gene; V was cut back by 0 bases and J by 4 bases. CDR1 is MGHDK and CDR2 is SYGVNS in the germline V gene. CDR3 nucleotide sequence: TGTGCCAGCAGTGAATATTGGGGGGGAAGGCTTCCAGATACGCAGTATTTT. Residues: CASSEYWGGRLPDTQYF.

The chain uses TRBV4-3 and TRBJ2-6; D gene ambiguous. This CDR3 is built from 18 residues. Looked up from germline, CDR1 is LGHNA and CDR2 is YSLEER. Trimming removed 1 base from V and 0 bases from J, with 13 bases in between. The CDR3 DNA reads as TGCGCCAGCAGCCAAGGCACAGAGCAGTCCTCTGGGGCCAACGTCCTGACTTTC. It codes for CASSQGTEQSSGANVLTF.

Turning to this clone: This could be a read error, since a much larger clone is one nucleotide away. Written as DNA, the CDR3 is TGTGCCAGCAGTCAGAGCTCTGGGGCCAACGTCCTGACTTTC. Amino acid sequence: CASSQSSGANVLTF. V gene TRBV27 combines with J gene TRBJ2-6; no clear D. Germline V lookup: CDR1 MNHEY, CDR2 SMNVEV (reference sequence). The CDR3 covers 14 residues. V was trimmed by 5 bases and J by 0 bases, leaving 5 bases between them.

In nucleotides, the CDR3 is TGTGCCAGCAGCGGCCGGGACAGCTACGAGCAGTACTTC. It codes for CASSGRDSYEQYF. V is TRBV9 and J is TRBJ2-7, with 7 nucleotides matching TRBD1. With 3 bases clipped from V and 3 bases from J, the junction kept 3 bases outside the gene matches. The germline V gene has CDR1 SGDLS and CDR2 YYNGEE. There are 13 residues in the CDR3.

CDR3 sequence: CASSLIGSTEAFF. CDR3 coding DNA: TGTGCCAGCAGTTTAATAGGAAGCACTGAAGCTTTCTTT. The rearrangement uses TRBV27 and TRBJ1-1; the D is unclear. Germline CDR1 reads MNHEY; CDR2 reads SMNVEV (reference sequence). The CDR3 loop spans 13 amino acids. Trimming took 2 bases from V and 4 from J, leaving 8 bases between them.